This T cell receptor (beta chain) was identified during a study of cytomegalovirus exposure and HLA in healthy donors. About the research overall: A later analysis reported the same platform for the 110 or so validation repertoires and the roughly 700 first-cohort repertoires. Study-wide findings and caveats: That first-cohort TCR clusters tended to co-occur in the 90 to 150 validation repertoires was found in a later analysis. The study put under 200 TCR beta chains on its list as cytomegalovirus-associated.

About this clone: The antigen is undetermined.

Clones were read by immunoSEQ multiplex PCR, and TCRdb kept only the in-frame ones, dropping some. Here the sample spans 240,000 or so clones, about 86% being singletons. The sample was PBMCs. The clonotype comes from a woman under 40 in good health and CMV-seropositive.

CDR3: CASSIGTSGYYEQYF. Here the CDR3 DNA reads TGTGCCAGTAGTATCGGGACTAGCGGGTACTACGAGCAGTACTTC. The chain employs TRBV19 and TRBJ2-7; 12 bases line up with TRBD2. With 3 bases clipped from V and 3 bases from J, the junction kept 3 bases outside the gene matches. The CDR3 consists of 15 residues. Germline CDR1 and CDR2: LNHDA and SQIVND (reference sequence).